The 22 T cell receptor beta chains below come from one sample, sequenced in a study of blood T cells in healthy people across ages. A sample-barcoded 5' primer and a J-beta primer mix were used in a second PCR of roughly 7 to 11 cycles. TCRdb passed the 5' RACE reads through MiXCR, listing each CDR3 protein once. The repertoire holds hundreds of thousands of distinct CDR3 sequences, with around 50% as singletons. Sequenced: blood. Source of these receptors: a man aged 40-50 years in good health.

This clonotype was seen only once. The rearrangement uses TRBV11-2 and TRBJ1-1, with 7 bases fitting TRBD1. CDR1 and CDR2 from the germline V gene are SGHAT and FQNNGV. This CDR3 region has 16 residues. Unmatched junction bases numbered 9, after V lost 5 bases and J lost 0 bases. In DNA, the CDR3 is TGTGCCAGCAGCCCGACAGGGATAACCATGAACACTGAAGCTTTCTTT. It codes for CASSPTGITMNTEAFF.

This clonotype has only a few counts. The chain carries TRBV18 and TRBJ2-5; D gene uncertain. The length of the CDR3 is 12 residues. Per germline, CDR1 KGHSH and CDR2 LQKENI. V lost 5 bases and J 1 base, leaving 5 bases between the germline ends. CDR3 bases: TGTGCCAGCTCAGCGATCCAAGAGACCCAGTACTTC. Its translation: CASSAIQETQYF.

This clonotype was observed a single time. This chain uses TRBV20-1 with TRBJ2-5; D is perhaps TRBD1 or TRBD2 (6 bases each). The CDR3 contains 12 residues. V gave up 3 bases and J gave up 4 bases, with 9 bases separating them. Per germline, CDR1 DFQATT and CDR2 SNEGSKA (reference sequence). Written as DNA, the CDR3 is TGCAGTGCTAGTGAGGGGGGAGAGACCCAGTACTTC. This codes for CSASEGGETQYF.

CDR3 nucleotides: TGCGCCAGCAGCCAAGATCTATTGGGATTCCAAGAGACCCAGTACTTC. This encodes CASSQDLLGFQETQYF. This chain uses TRBV4-1 with TRBJ2-5; D ambiguous. This CDR3 comprises 16 residues. Germline CDR1 reads MGHRA; CDR2 reads YSYEKL. Trimming pared 0 bases from V and 1 base from J, leaving 12 bases between.

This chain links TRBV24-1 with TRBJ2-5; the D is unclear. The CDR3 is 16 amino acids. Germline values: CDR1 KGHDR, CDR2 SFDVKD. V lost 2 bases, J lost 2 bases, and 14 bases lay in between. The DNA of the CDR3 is TGTGCCACCAGTGATTCGAGAGGCGACGTTCAAGAGACCCAGTACTTC. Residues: CATSDSRGDVQETQYF.

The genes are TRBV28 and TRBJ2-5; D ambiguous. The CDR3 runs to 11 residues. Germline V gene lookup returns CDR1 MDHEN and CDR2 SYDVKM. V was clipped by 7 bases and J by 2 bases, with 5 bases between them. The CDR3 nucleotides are TGTGCCAGCAACCATCAAGAGACCCAGTACTTC. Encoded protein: CASNHQETQYF.

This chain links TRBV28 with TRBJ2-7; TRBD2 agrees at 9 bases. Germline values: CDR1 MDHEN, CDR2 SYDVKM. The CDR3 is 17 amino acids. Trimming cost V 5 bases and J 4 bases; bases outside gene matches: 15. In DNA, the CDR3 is TGTGCCAGCAGTCCCCTCTGGTGGGCGGGAGGGTTGTACGAGCAGTACTTC. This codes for CASSPLWWAGGLYEQYF.

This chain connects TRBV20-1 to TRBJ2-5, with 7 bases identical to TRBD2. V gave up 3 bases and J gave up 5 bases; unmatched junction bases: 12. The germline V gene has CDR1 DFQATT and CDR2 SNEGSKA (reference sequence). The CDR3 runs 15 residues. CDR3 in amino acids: CSASEPGLLLETQYF. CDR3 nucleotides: TGCAGTGCTAGCGAACCGGGACTACTGCTGGAGACCCAGTACTTC.

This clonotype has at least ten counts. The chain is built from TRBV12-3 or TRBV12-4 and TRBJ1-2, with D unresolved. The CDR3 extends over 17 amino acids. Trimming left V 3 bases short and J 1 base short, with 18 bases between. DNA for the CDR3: TGTGCCAGCAGTTTTTCCTTGGACGGACTAAGTAACTATGGCTACACCTTC. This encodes CASSFSLDGLSNYGYTF.

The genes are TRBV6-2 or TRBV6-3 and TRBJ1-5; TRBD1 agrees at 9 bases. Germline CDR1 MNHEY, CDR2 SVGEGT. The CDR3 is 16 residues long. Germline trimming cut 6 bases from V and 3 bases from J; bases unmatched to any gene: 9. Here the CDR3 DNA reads TGTGCCAGCAGCCGTCCCGGGACAGGGTCCAATCAGCCCCAGCATTTT. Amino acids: CASSRPGTGSNQPQHF.

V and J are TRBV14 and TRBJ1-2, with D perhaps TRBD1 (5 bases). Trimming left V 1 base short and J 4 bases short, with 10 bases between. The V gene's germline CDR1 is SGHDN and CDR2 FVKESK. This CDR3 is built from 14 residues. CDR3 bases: TGTGCCAGCAGCCAAGGGTCCGGGGCCTATGGCTACACCTTC. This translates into CASSQGSGAYGYTF.

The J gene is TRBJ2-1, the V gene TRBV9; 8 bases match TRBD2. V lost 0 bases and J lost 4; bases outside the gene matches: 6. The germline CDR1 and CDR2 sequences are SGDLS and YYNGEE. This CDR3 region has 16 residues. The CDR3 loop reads CASSVDSSGFYNEQFF. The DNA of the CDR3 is TGTGCCAGCAGCGTAGACTCTAGCGGGTTTTACAATGAGCAGTTCTTC.

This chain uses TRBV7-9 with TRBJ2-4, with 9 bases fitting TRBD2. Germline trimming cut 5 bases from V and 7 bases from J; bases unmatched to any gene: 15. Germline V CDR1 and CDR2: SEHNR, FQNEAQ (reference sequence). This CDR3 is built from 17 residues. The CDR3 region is CASSAHWREGSRNIQYF. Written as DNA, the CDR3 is TGTGCCAGCAGCGCTCATTGGCGGGAGGGGTCGCGGAACATTCAGTACTTC.

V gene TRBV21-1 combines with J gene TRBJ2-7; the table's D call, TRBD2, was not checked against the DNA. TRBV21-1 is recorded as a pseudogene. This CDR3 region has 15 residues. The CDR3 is CASSKKKREAYEQYF. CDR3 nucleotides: TGTGCCAGCAGCAAAAAAAAGCGGGAGGCCTACGAGCAGTACTTC.

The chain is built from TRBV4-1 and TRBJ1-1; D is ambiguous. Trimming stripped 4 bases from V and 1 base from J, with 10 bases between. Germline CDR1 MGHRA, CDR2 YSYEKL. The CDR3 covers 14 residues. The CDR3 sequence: CASSPADKNTEAFF. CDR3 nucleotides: TGCGCCAGCAGCCCCGCAGACAAGAACACTGAAGCTTTCTTT.

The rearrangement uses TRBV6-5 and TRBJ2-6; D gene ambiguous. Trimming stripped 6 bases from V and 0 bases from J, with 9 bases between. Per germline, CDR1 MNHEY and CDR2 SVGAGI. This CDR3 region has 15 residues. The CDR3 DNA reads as TGTGCCAGCAGAGACACAGACTCTGGGGCCAACGTCCTGACTTTC. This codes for CASRDTDSGANVLTF.

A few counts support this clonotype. The CDR3 nucleotides read TGCAGTGCTAGAGATTTAAGGGGACAATACGAGCAGTACTTC. Amino acid sequence: CSARDLRGQYEQYF. The gene calls are TRBV20-1 and TRBJ2-7, with D possibly TRBD1 on 6 matching bases. Trimming took off 0 bases at V and 4 bases at J, with 13 bases between the two ends. The CDR3 runs 14 residues. Germline V lookup: CDR1 DFQATT, CDR2 SNEGSKA (reference sequence).

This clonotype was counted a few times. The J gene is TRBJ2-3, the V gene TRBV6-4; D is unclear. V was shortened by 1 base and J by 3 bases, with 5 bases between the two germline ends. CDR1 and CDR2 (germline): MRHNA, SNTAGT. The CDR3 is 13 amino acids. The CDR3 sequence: CASSDLSTDTQYF. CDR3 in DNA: TGTGCCAGCAGTGACTTATCTACAGATACGCAGTATTTT.

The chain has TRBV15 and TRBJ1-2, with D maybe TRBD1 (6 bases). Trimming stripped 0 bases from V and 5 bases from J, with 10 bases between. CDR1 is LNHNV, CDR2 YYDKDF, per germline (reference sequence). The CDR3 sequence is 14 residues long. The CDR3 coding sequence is TGTGCCACCAGCAGAGATCGAACAGGGTATGGCTACACCTTC. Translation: CATSRDRTGYGYTF.

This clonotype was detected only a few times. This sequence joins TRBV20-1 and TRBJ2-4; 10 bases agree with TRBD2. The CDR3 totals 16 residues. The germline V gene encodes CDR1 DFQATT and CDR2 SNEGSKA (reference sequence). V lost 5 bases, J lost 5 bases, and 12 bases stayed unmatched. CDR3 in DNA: TGCAGTGCTGAGCACCCTCAAGCGGGGGGGGAAAACATTCAGTACTTC. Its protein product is CSAEHPQAGGENIQYF.

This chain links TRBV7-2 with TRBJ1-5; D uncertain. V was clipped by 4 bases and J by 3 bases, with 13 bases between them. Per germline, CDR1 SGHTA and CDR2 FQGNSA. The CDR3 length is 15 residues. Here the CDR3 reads CASSSNTSPNQPQHF. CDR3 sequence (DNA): TGTGCCAGCAGCTCCAACACATCGCCCAATCAGCCCCAGCATTTT.

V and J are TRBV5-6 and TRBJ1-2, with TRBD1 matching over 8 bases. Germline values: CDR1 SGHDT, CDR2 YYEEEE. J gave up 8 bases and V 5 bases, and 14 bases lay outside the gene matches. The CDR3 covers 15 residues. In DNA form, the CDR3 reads TGTGCCAGCAGTCGCCGCCCGGGACAGGCAGGCGGCTACACCTTC. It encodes CASSRRPGQAGGYTF.